This section outlines one T cell receptor (beta chain) sequence together with its context. The data originate from a study of blood T cell repertoires in COVID-19. Method: immunoSEQ multiplex PCR; TCRdb's copy keeps in-frame clones and lacks some. This table holds over 250,000 clones, 80% to 90% found once. This receptor was identified in a woman aged 40 to 55 who had recovered from COVID-19. The sequencing sample was made of peripheral blood.

Here the CDR3 reads CASSQGGQNYEQYF. The CDR3, as DNA: TGTGCCAGCAGCCAAGGGGGACAGAACTACGAGCAGTACTTC. The chain is built from TRBV3-1 (or the pseudogene TRBV3-2) and TRBJ2-7; 7 nucleotides match TRBD1. V lost 1 base and J lost 3; bases outside the gene matches: 3. CDR1 and CDR2 (germline): LGHDT, YNNKEL (reference sequence). There are 14 residues in the CDR3.